This T cell receptor (beta chain) came from a study of blood T cell repertoires in COVID-19. The table came from immunoSEQ multiplex PCR; TCRdb's copy has only in-frame clones and leaves some out. The sample consists of about 84,000 clones, approximately 86% of them appearing once. The CDR3 sequence is 13 residues long. Per germline, CDR1 GTSNPN and CDR2 SVGIG (reference sequence). V lost 2 bases, J lost 4 bases, and 6 bases lay in between. What was sequenced was peripheral blood. This TCR was sampled from a man older than 75 with active or convalescent COVID-19. The rearrangement uses TRBV30 and TRBJ2-6; possibly TRBD1 for D (5 bases). The CDR3: CAWSRTGANVLTF. As DNA, the CDR3 is TGTGCCTGGAGTAGGACAGGGGCCAACGTCCTGACTTTC.